This T cell receptor beta chain was identified during a study of shared clonotypes between healthy human individuals. Background on the study: The study drew on a couple of women and a few men aged 18 to 49 as donors. Whole-study results and caveats: Larger richness was generally estimated for naive than memory subsets.

V dropped 4 bases and J dropped 0; count of bases not matched to a gene: 6. Per the germline V gene, CDR1 is MNHNY and CDR2 is SVGAGI (reference sequence). The CDR3 covers 15 residues. Using immunoSEQ multiplex PCR, the repertoire was profiled, and TCRdb retains in-frame clones only, with some absent. This sample has 650,000 to 800,000 clones, with about two thirds found just once. Many counts were recorded for this clone. Its antigen is still unknown. The sequenced material came from memory CD4+ T cells sorted from blood. The sample's subset: CD45RA-negative fraction. The chain carries TRBV6-6 and TRBJ2-7, with TRBD1 matching over 7 bases. This clonotype originated in a young woman in good health. The DNA for the CDR3 is TGTGCCAGCAGTTCCACCGGGACAGACTCCTACGAGCAGTACTTC. It yields the protein CASSSTGTDSYEQYF.